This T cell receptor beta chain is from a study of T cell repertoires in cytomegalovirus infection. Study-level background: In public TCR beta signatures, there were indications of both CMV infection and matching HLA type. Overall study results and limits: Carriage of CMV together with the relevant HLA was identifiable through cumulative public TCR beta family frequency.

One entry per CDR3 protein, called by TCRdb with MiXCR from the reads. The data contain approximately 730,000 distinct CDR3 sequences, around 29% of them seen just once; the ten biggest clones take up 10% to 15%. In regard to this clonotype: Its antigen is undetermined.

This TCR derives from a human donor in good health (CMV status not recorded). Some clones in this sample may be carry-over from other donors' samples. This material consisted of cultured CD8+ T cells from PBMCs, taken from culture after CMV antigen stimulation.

The CDR3 DNA is TGTGCCATCAGGTTGACGCGTGAGCAGTTCTTC. Its translation is CAIRLTREQFF. V usage is TRBV19 and J usage is TRBJ2-1; the D is unclear. The V and J ends lost 10 bases and 9 bases respectively, with 13 bases between them. CDR1 is LNHDA and CDR2 is SQIVND in the germline V gene (reference sequence). CDR3 length equals 11 residues.